Presented here are 22 T cell receptor beta chains from one specimen sequenced in a study of T cell responses to AZD1222 COVID-19 vaccine. The protocol was immunoSEQ multiplex PCR, while the TCRdb copy is restricted to in-frame clones and leaves out a portion. The sample lists some 150,000 clones; roughly nine tenths were seen once. Sample: peripheral blood, taken on day 0 of AZD1222 vaccination. The receptors were sampled from an adult in good health.

The chain joins TRBV5-1 to TRBJ1-2; 12 bases map to TRBD1. Trimming removed 3 bases from V and 7 bases from J; junction bases left unmatched: 13. The CDR3 sequence is 17 residues long. Germline V gene lookup returns CDR1 SGHRS and CDR2 YFSETQ. The CDR3 nucleotides are TGCGCCAGCAGCTCAGTTTCGGGACAGGGGGCAGTGAGTGGCTACACCTTC. Translated: CASSSVSGQGAVSGYTF.

The rearrangement links TRBV12-3 or TRBV12-4 to TRBJ2-1, with a tentative D call TRBD1 (5 bases). V was trimmed by 6 bases and J by 4 bases, leaving 10 bases between them. The CDR3 has 13 residues. As DNA, the CDR3 is TGTGCCAGCAGGGTGACAGAGTACAATGAGCAGTTCTTC. Translation gives CASRVTEYNEQFF.

This rearrangement joins TRBV30 to TRBJ2-7, with a possible D match to TRBD2 (6 bases). Trimming removed 3 bases from V and 0 bases from J, with 12 bases in between. CDR3 length: 14 residues. Germline V gives CDR1 GTSNPN, CDR2 SVGIG (reference sequence). This chain's CDR3 is CAWRPSVYSYEQYF. The CDR3, as DNA: TGTGCCTGGAGGCCTAGCGTGTACTCCTACGAGCAGTACTTC.

In this sample, this clone turned up once. The V call is TRBV7-3, the J call TRBJ2-1, with 9 bases aligning to TRBD2. Germline values: CDR1 SGHTA, CDR2 FQGTGA. The CDR3 consists of 15 residues. The ends lost 5 bases at V and 9 bases at J; junction bases unmatched: 11. The CDR3: CASSAQGGLAGEQFF. CDR3 nucleotide sequence: TGTGCCAGCAGCGCGCAAGGGGGACTAGCAGGTGAGCAGTTCTTC.

The count of this clone is one. The rearrangement links TRBV5-4 to TRBJ1-6; 8 positions match TRBD1. V trimming: 4 bases; J trimming: 5 bases; junction bases outside the gene matches: 5. The CDR3 runs 15 residues. CDR1 is SGHNT, CDR2 YYREEE, per germline (reference sequence). CDR3 region: CASSLTGANNSPLHF. Written as DNA, the CDR3 is TGTGCCAGCAGCCTGACAGGGGCTAATAATTCACCCCTCCACTTT.

This clone was observed a handful of times. The genes are TRBV12-3 or TRBV12-4 and TRBJ2-2; D uncertain. CDR3 length: 13 residues. V lost 6 bases and J 6 bases, leaving 11 bases between the germline ends. This CDR3 reads CASSLGVSGELFF. CDR3 in DNA: TGTGCCAGCAGCCTCGGTGTATCCGGGGAGCTGTTTTTT.

J is TRBJ2-2 and V is TRBV18; the D gene is possibly TRBD1 (6 bases). The V gene's germline CDR1 is KGHSH and CDR2 LQKENI. The CDR3 is 15 residues long. V lost 3 bases to trimming and J lost 5 bases, with 13 bases between them. The CDR3 coding sequence is TGTGCCAGCTCACCCCAGGGGACGGTAACCGGGGAGCTGTTTTTT. Encoded protein: CASSPQGTVTGELFF. Supplemented by reference TRBV18 and TRBJ2-2, the full variable domain reads NAGVMQNPRHLVRRRGQEARLRCSPMKGHSHVYWYRQLPEEGLKFMVYLQKENIIDESGMPKERFSAEFPKEGPSILRIQQVVRGDSAAYFCASSPQGTVTGELFFGEGSRLTVL.

V and J are TRBV19 and TRBJ1-1; the D gene is possibly TRBD1 (5 bases). Looked up from germline, CDR1 is LNHDA and CDR2 is SQIVND (reference sequence). CDR3 length: 16 amino acids. Trimming removed 3 bases from V and 3 bases from J, with 17 bases in between. In nucleotides, the CDR3 is TGTGCCAGTAGTATCGGGGCCGGGACTCAATACACTGAAGCTTTCTTT. This translates into CASSIGAGTQYTEAFF.

The gene calls are TRBV4-3 and TRBJ2-7, with D possibly matching TRBD1 (5 bases). The V gene's germline CDR1 is LGHNA and CDR2 YSLEER. The CDR3 spans 13 residues. V gave up 2 bases and J gave up 4 bases, with 9 bases separating them. The CDR3 reads CASSQIAGYEQYF. CDR3 in DNA: TGCGCCAGCAGCCAAATTGCAGGGTACGAGCAGTACTTC.

A remark on this clone: Other DNA variants within this sample encode the same CDR3. This chain uses TRBV2 with TRBJ1-5, with D possibly matching TRBD1 (6 bases). This CDR3 region has 13 residues. The V end lost 7 bases, the J end lost 1 base, and 8 bases lay between the germline ends. Germline values: CDR1 SNHLY, CDR2 FYNNEI. The CDR3 region has the DNA TGTGCCAGCACTACAGGGAGCAATCAGCCCCAGCATTTT. It translates to CASTTGSNQPQHF.

J is TRBJ2-7 and V is TRBV10-3; the D is unclear. The ends were cut back, 2 bases at V and 4 bases at J, with 12 bases in the middle. Germline V CDR1 and CDR2: ENHRY, SYGVKD. The CDR3 contains 14 residues. CDR3 amino acids: CAISETVPKYEQYF. The CDR3 region has the DNA TGTGCCATCAGTGAGACAGTACCAAAGTACGAGCAGTACTTC.

This chain connects TRBV29-1 to TRBJ1-4; 7 bases agree with TRBD1. The CDR3 is 13 amino acids. CDR1 and CDR2 (germline): SQVTM, ANQGSEA. Trimming took 3 bases from V and 7 from J; bases not matched to a gene: 5. The DNA of the CDR3 is TGCAGCGTTGAGGGACAGAGCAGTGAAAAACTGTTTTTT. Its translation is CSVEGQSSEKLFF. The full variable domain, completed using reference TRBV29-1 and TRBJ1-4, is SAVISQKPSRDICQRGTSLTIQCQVDSQVTMMFWYRQQPGQSLTLIATANQGSEATYESGFVIDKFPISRPNLTFSTLTVSNMSPEDSSIYLCSVEGQSSEKLFFGSGTQLSVL.

This chain joins TRBV10-3 and TRBJ2-7; 11 positions match TRBD2. J gave up 0 bases and V 5 bases, and 6 bases lay outside the gene matches. There are 16 residues in the CDR3. In germline, CDR1 is ENHRY, CDR2 SYGVKD. The CDR3 region has the DNA TGTGCCATCAGTCCGCTAGCGGGAGGTATCTCCTACGAGCAGTACTTC. Residues: CAISPLAGGISYEQYF.

This sequence joins TRBV11-2 and TRBJ2-5, with D possibly being TRBD2 (6 bases). The CDR3 totals 14 residues. With 5 bases removed from V and 6 bases from J, the gap between germline ends came to 16 bases. Germline V gene sequence: CDR1 SGHAT, CDR2 FQNNGV. CDR3 residues: CASSPMGDSKTQYF. The CDR3 DNA reads as TGTGCCAGCAGCCCGATGGGGGACTCCAAGACCCAGTACTTC.

CDR3 region: CASSDRNYYGYTF. In DNA form, the CDR3 reads TGTGCCAGCAGTGACAGGAATTACTATGGCTACACCTTC. The chain links TRBV6-1 to TRBJ1-2, with D hard to call. The CDR3 is 13 residues long. The V and J ends lost 3 bases and 3 bases respectively, with 8 bases between them. Germline V gene data show CDR1 as MNHNS and CDR2 as SASEGT.

The V call is TRBV9, the J call TRBJ2-2; unclear D gene. This CDR3 spans 14 amino acids. The germline gives CDR1 SGDLS, CDR2 YYNGEE. The V end lost 0 bases, the J end lost 7 bases, and 10 bases lay between the germline ends. Here the CDR3 DNA reads TGTGCCAGCAGCGTAGCTAGTAGGAGCGGGGAGCTGTTTTTT. Amino acid sequence: CASSVASRSGELFF.

This clone was picked up one time. The chain recombines TRBV19 with TRBJ1-1; possibly TRBD1 for D (5 bases). This CDR3 spans 12 amino acids. Germline assignment: CDR1 LNHDA and CDR2 SQIVND (reference sequence). The ends were cut back, 8 bases at V and 3 bases at J, with 10 bases in the middle. CDR3 in amino acids: CASGRGYTEAFF. In nucleotides, the CDR3 is TGTGCCAGTGGGAGGGGCTACACTGAAGCTTTCTTT. The whole variable domain, remainder taken from reference TRBV19 and TRBJ1-1, is DGGITQSPKYLFRKEGQNVTLSCEQNLNHDAMYWYRQDPGQGLRLIYYSQIVNDFQKGDIAEGYSVSREKKESFPLTVTSAQKNPTAFYLCASGRGYTEAFFGQGTRLTVV.

The chain couples TRBV19 to TRBJ1-5; 7 positions match TRBD1. V was clipped by 6 bases and J by 4 bases; unmatched bases: 9. The CDR3 consists of 15 residues. The germline CDR1 and CDR2 sequences are LNHDA and SQIVND (reference sequence). CDR3 DNA: TGTGCCAGTAGGGCGGGACAGATTATGAATCAGCCCCAGCATTTT. Translation: CASRAGQIMNQPQHF.

V usage is TRBV5-1 and J usage is TRBJ1-6; a weak D match, TRBD1 (6 bases). The germline V and J ends were trimmed by 0 bases and 5 bases, with 12 bases remaining between them. Germline V CDR1 and CDR2: SGHRS, YFSETQ. This CDR3 is 16 amino acids long. The CDR3 loop reads CASSLVGGSDNSPLHF. In DNA, the CDR3 is TGCGCCAGCAGCTTGGTTGGGGGCTCTGATAATTCACCCCTCCACTTT.

This chain joins TRBV19 and TRBJ2-7; 8 positions agree with TRBD1. CDR1 is LNHDA, CDR2 SQIVND, per germline (reference sequence). CDR3 length equals 14 residues. Germline trimming cut 4 bases from V and 2 bases from J; bases unmatched to any gene: 4. The CDR3 DNA follows: TGTGCCAGTAGTAGAGGACAGGGCCCCTACGAGCAGTACTTC. Its protein product is CASSRGQGPYEQYF.

This clone occurred once. The J gene is TRBJ1-3, the V gene TRBV20-1, with D unresolved. Trimming left V 3 bases short and J 8 bases short, with 8 bases between. This CDR3 contains 11 residues. The germline CDR1 and CDR2 sequences are DFQATT and SNEGSKA (reference sequence). DNA of the CDR3: TGCAGTGCTAGTCCGTCGGACACCATATATTTT. Translation gives CSASPSDTIYF.

V and J are TRBV5-5 and TRBJ2-1, with 11 bases fitting TRBD1. The J segment lost 2 bases and the V segment lost 0 bases, leaving 10 bases of the junction unmatched. The CDR3 totals 19 residues. The V gene's germline CDR1 is SGHKS and CDR2 YYEKEE (reference sequence). CDR3 in amino acids: CASSLVFGDRGLTYNEQFF. CDR3 nucleotide sequence: TGTGCCAGCAGCTTGGTATTTGGGGACAGGGGGTTGACCTACAATGAGCAGTTCTTC.